This T cell receptor (beta chain) was identified during a study of metastatic and nonmetastatic thyroid tumors. Comment on this clone: A read error may account for a junction end that differs from germline.

CDR3 length: 14 amino acids. The germline CDR1 and CDR2 sequences are WSHSY and SAAADI. TCRdb re-called the PCR reads via MiXCR. Of fewer than 40,000 clones detected, around half appear once; the ten largest clones hold approximately 25%. Thyroid surgery had not been preceded by any treatment in any patient. The chain has TRBV10-2 and TRBJ2-7; unclear D gene. The source of this sequence is a male donor with papillary thyroid cancer or a benign thyroid nodule (not recorded which). Some clones in this sample may be carry-over from other donors' samples. Sample: tumor tissue. This chain's CDR3 is CASNEDRSSYEQYF. In nucleotides, the CDR3 is TGCGCCAGCAATGAGGACCGTTCTTCCTACGAGCAGTACTTC.